A selection of T cell receptor beta chains follows, all from one sample in a study of naive and memory T cell subsets. MiXCR, run by TCRdb on the 5' RACE reads, gives a single entry per CDR3 protein. The table records 20,000 to 25,000 distinct CDR3 sequences, 4% to 4.5% of them present only once. Receptors were obtained from a male donor in good health. CDR3s include the opening cysteine and the closing phenylalanine or tryptophan. The order of the fields is clone size, D gene, J gene, V gene, CDR3 DNA, CDR3 protein. D genes are given only for firm matches. Expanded clones get a size class; other rows say once, few or many, or leave the size out.

few,.,TRBJ1-1,TRBV19,TGTGCCAGTAGTATCTCACGAAACACTGAAGCTTTCTTT,CASSISRNTEAFF
many,.,TRBJ2-1,TRBV28,TGTGCCAGCAGTTCCGGGGACTTAGGTAATGAGCAGTTCTTC,CASSSGDLGNEQFF
many,.,TRBJ2-7,TRBV7-2,TGTGCCAGCAGCGTAACCGGGGTATCTCCTTACGAGCAGTACTTC,CASSVTGVSPYEQYF
many,.,TRBJ2-2,TRBV30,TGTGCCTGGTCAGTGGGAGTGAAAACCGGGGAGCTGTTTTTT,CAWSVGVKTGELFF
many,TRBD2,TRBJ2-7,TRBV3-1,TGTGCCAGCAGCCAAGATCCGGGAGGGAGAAACGAGCAGTACTTC,CASSQDPGGRNEQYF
many,.,TRBJ2-3,TRBV7-2,TGTGCCAGCAGCCGCCAGGGGACAGATACGCAGTATTTT,CASSRQGTDTQYF
many,TRBD2,TRBJ2-1,TRBV30,TGTGCCTGGAGCGTAGGACTAGCGGGGCGCTACAATGAGCAGTTCTTC,CAWSVGLAGRYNEQFF
many,.,TRBJ2-2,TRBV5-4,TGTGCCAGCACCTCAATTATGGGGGTCGGGGAGCTGTTTTTT,CASTSIMGVGELFF
few,.,TRBJ2-1,TRBV12-3/TRBV12-4,TGTGCCAGCACCCCACTTAGGGGCAGGGCCTATGAGCAGTTCTTC,CASTPLRGRAYEQFF
many,.,TRBJ2-1,TRBV11-3,TGTGCCAGCAGCTTGGGGGAGCCCAATGAGCAGTTCTTC,CASSLGEPNEQFF
many,.,TRBJ2-1,TRBV5-1,TGCGCCAGCAGCTTGGCCCTTACCTGGGACAATGAGCAGTTCTTC,CASSLALTWDNEQFF
many,.,TRBJ1-2,TRBV29-1,TGCAGCGTTGAATGGGTGGGGACCCCGTCTAACTATGGCTACACCTTC,CSVEWVGTPSNYGYTF
many,.,TRBJ2-1,TRBV5-1,TGCGCCAGCAGCCAGGACGGTCTCTACAATGAGCAGTTCTTC,CASSQDGLYNEQFF
.,.,TRBJ1-1,TRBV5-1,TGCGCCAGCAGCGGCGTGAACACTGAAGCTTTCTTT,CASSGVNTEAFF
medium-sized,TRBD1,TRBJ2-6,TRBV7-6,TGTGCCAGCAGCTTAGGAGGGGGCGCGGCCAACGTCCTGACTTTC,CASSLGGGAANVLTF
many,.,TRBJ2-7,TRBV29-1,TGCAGCGTTGACCGGGTGGGGGGAGAGCAGTACTTC,CSVDRVGGEQYF
many,.,TRBJ2-7,TRBV30,TGTGCCTGGAGGGACAGCGGGGCCTACGAGCAGTACTTC,CAWRDSGAYEQYF
many,.,TRBJ1-2,TRBV7-2,TGTGCCAGCAGCTTAGAGTCTGGGACAAACTATGGCTACACCTTC,CASSLESGTNYGYTF
many,.,TRBJ1-4,TRBV28,TGTGCCAGCACTAAGGGTGGTGAAAAACTGTTTTTT,CASTKGGEKLFF
many,TRBD1,TRBJ2-2,TRBV29-1,TGCAGCGTTGAGGGAGGGTCGACAGGGGGATATTCCCGGGAGCTGTTTTTT,CSVEGGSTGGYSRELFF
medium-sized,.,TRBJ2-5,TRBV28,TGTGCCAGCAGTCCATTTCTAGAAGCGGGCCAAGAGACCCAGTACTTC,CASSPFLEAGQETQYF
many,.,TRBJ2-5,TRBV5-1,TGCGCCAGCAGCTTCGGAGAGACCCAGTACTTC,CASSFGETQYF
many,.,TRBJ2-3,TRBV29-1,TGCAGCGTTGAACCAGGGGCCACAGATACGCAGTATTTT,CSVEPGATDTQYF
many,.,TRBJ2-6,TRBV6-5,TGTGCCAGCAGTTACTCCCGGACATTTCTCCGTGACTCTGGGGCCAACGTCCTGACTTTC,CASSYSRTFLRDSGANVLTF
many,.,TRBJ2-7,TRBV20-1,TGCAGTGCTATGATCACCTACGAGCAGTACTTC,CSAMITYEQYF
many,.,TRBJ2-3,TRBV6-2/TRBV6-3,TGTGCCAGCAGTGGGTATCGACAGGAGGGGACAGATACGCAGTATTTT,CASSGYRQEGTDTQYF
many,.,TRBJ2-3,TRBV25-1,TGTGCCAGCAGTGAATCGGGGGATACGCAGTATTTT,CASSESGDTQYF
few,TRBD2,TRBJ2-3,TRBV6-2/TRBV6-3,TGTGCCAGCAGTTTAGGTAGCGGGAGTATAGATACGCAGTATTTT,CASSLGSGSIDTQYF
many,TRBD2,TRBJ2-5,TRBV7-2,TGTGCCAGCAGCTTAGCCCCTAGCGGGAGTATCTCTTCCCAGTACTTC,CASSLAPSGSISSQYF
many,.,TRBJ2-7,TRBV7-2,TGTGCCAGCAGCTCCAGACTGGGCTACGAGCAGTACTTC,CASSSRLGYEQYF
many,.,TRBJ1-1,TRBV6-2/TRBV6-3,TGTGCCAGCAGTCACCGGGGCCGCCGTGAAGCTTTCTTT,CASSHRGRREAFF
many,.,TRBJ2-4,TRBV20-1,TGCAGTGCTAGAGTACCAGCCAAAAACATTCAGTACTTC,CSARVPAKNIQYF
many,.,TRBJ1-6,TRBV6-2/TRBV6-3,TGTGCCAGCAGCCACGGAGGGTTGAGCTCCTATAATTCACCCCTCCACTTT,CASSHGGLSSYNSPLHF
many,.,TRBJ2-5,TRBV5-1,TGCGCCAGCAGCTCCCAAAACCACATGCAAGAGACCCAGTACTTC,CASSSQNHMQETQYF
many,.,TRBJ1-1,TRBV29-1,TGCAGCGTTGGTAAATCAGGGGACGAGGGCACTGAAGCTTTCTTT,CSVGKSGDEGTEAFF
.,.,TRBJ2-7,TRBV29-1,TGCAGCGTTGGAACGGGCGACTCCGAGCAGTACTTC,CSVGTGDSEQYF
few,.,TRBJ1-5,TRBV19,TGTGCCAGTTCTCTAGGGCGGACCCTGGGCAATCAGCCCCAGCATTTT,CASSLGRTLGNQPQHF
many,.,TRBJ1-6,TRBV30,TGTGCCTGGAGTGAAGGAATTTCCCTCCACTTT,CAWSEGISLHF
many,.,TRBJ1-2,TRBV5-1,TGCGCCAGCAGCTTGGCCCAGGTCAACTATGGCTACACCTTC,CASSLAQVNYGYTF
many,TRBD1,TRBJ2-6,TRBV28,TGTGCCAGCAGTCAAACTACAGGGGGCGCAGGGGCCAACGTCCTGACTTTC,CASSQTTGGAGANVLTF